The T cell receptor (beta chain) under discussion was sequenced for a study of cytomegalovirus exposure and HLA in healthy donors. The wider study: A prior analysis found about 110 million unique TCR beta sequences from some 200 million T cells. Ancestry clustering placed 81% of a few hundred genotyped donors in the Caucasian-associated cluster. Points from the study as a whole: Presence/absence analyses took donor sequencing depth as roughly uniform. Exclusion applied to some V segments, including TRBV6-2 and TRBV6-3, as they were indistinguishable.

13 Jbeta primers and 60 Vbeta primers were used for the PCR. The data were produced by immunoSEQ multiplex PCR, yet TCRdb's version contains in-frame clones alone and is incomplete. Among 150,000 to 200,000 clones listed, under 9.5% were seen once. The V end was cut by 6 bases, the J end by 12 bases, with 12 bases between. This CDR3 contains 11 residues. Germline V CDR1 and CDR2: MNHEY, SVGAGI. This clone was recorded a few times. As yet, its antigen is unknown. Sequencing was done on a sample of PBMCs. The sequence was obtained from a woman aged 25 to 45 in good health and CMV-seropositive. The V gene is TRBV6-5, the J gene TRBJ2-1; tentative D call: TRBD1 (5 bases). The DNA for the CDR3 is TGTGCCAGCAGGGGGCTTTTAGTGCAGTTCTTC. It codes for CASRGLLVQFF.